This T cell receptor beta chain was sequenced for a study of technical replicates of blood from a few donors. The protocol was immunoSEQ multiplex PCR, while the TCRdb copy is restricted to in-frame clones and leaves out a portion. The top ten clones hold approximately 0.41% of a sample with 65,000 to 95,000 clones, approximately 94% of them seen once. The CDR3 extends over 15 amino acids. J lost 7 bases, V lost 0 bases, and 7 bases had no gene match. Germline values: CDR1 SEHNR, CDR2 FQNEAQ (reference sequence). This sequence was found in a human donor in good health. V gene TRBV7-9 combines with J gene TRBJ2-7; 9 bases fit TRBD2. The sequenced sample was T cells isolated from PBMCs. The CDR3 DNA follows: TGTGCCAGCAGCTTAGCGGCGGGAGGGTCCTTGGAGCAGTACTTC. It is translated as CASSLAAGGSLEQYF.